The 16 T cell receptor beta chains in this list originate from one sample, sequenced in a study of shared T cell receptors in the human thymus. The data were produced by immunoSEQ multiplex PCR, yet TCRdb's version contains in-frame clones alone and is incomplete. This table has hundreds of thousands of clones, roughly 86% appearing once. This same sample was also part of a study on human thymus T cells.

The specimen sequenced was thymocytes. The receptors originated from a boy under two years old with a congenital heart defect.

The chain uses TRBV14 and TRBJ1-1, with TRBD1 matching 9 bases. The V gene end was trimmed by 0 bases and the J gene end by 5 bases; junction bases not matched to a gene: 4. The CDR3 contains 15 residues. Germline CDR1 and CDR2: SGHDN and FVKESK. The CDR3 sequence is CASSQEGTGSTEAFF. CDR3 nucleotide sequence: TGTGCCAGCAGCCAAGAGGGGACAGGGTCGACTGAAGCTTTCTTT.

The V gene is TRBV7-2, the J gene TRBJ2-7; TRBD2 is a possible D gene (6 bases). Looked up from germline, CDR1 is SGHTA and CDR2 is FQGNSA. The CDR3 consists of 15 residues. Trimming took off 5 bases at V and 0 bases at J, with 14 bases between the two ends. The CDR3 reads CASSDQRRDSYEQYF. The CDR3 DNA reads TGTGCCAGCAGCGACCAGAGGAGGGACTCCTACGAGCAGTACTTC.

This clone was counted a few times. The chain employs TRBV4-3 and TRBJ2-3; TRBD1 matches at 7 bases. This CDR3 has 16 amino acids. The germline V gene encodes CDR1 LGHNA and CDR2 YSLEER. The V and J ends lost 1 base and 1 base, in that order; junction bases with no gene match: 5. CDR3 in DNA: TGCGCCAGCAGCCAAGCTTGGCAGGGGGGCACAGATACGCAGTATTTT. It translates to CASSQAWQGGTDTQYF.

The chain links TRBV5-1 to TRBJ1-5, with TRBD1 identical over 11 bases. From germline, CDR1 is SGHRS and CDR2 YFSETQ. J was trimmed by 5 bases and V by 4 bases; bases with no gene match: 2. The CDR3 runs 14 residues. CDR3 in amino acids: CASSRGQGDQPQHF. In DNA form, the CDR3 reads TGCGCCAGCAGCAGGGGACAGGGGGATCAGCCCCAGCATTTT.

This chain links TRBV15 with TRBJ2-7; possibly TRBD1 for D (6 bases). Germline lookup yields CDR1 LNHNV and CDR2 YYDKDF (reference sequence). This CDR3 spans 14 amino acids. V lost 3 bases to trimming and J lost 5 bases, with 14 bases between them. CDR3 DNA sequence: TGTGCCACCAGCAGGGCCCAGGGGAAGAACGAGCAGTACTTC. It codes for CATSRAQGKNEQYF.

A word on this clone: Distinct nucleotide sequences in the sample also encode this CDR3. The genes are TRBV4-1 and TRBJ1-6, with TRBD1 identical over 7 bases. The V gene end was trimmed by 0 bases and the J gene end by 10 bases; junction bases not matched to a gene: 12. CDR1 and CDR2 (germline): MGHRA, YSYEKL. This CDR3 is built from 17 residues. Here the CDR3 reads CASSQDIGHRGKSPLHF. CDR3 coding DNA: TGCGCCAGCAGCCAAGATATCGGGCACAGGGGAAAGTCACCCCTCCACTTT.

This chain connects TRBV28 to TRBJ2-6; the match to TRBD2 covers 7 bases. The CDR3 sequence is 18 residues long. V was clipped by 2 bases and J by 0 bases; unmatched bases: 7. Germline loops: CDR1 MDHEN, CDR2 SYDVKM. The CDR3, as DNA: TGTGCCAGCAGTTTAATTACATCGGGGGGCTCTGGGGCCAACGTCCTGACTTTC. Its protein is CASSLITSGGSGANVLTF.

CDR3 loop: CASSQGGLGYGYTF. The CDR3 DNA is TGTGCCAGCAGCCAAGGCGGCCTTGGCTATGGCTACACCTTC. The chain couples TRBV14 to TRBJ1-2; no clear D gene. Deletions cut 1 base from V and 4 bases from J, with 10 bases between. Germline loops: CDR1 SGHDN, CDR2 FVKESK. The CDR3 contains 14 residues.

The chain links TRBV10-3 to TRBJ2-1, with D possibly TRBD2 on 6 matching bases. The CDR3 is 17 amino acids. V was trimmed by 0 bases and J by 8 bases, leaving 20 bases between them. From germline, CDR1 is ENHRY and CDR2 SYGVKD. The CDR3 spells CAISESAGPNLVDEQFF. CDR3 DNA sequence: TGTGCCATCAGTGAGTCCGCGGGGCCCAATTTAGTCGATGAGCAGTTCTTC.

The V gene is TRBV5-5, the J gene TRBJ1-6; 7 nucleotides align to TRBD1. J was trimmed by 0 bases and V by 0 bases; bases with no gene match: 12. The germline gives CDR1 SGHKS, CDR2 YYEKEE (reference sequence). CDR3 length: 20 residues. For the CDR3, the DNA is TGTGCCAGCAGCTTGGTAGATCTGGACAGGCACAGCTCCTATAATTCACCCCTCCACTTT. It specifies CASSLVDLDRHSSYNSPLHF.

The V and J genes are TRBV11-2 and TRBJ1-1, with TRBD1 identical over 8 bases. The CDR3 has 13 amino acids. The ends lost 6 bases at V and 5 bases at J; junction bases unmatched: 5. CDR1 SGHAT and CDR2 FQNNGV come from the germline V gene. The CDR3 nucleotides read TGTGCCAGCAGGACCAGGGGGCGAACTGAAGCTTTCTTT. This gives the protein CASRTRGRTEAFF.

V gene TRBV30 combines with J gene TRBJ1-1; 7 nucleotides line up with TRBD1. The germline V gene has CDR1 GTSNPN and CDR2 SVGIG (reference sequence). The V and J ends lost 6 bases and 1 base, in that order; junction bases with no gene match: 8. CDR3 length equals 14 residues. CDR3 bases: TGTGCCTGCTTAAGACAGGGATGGAACACTGAAGCTTTCTTT. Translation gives CACLRQGWNTEAFF.

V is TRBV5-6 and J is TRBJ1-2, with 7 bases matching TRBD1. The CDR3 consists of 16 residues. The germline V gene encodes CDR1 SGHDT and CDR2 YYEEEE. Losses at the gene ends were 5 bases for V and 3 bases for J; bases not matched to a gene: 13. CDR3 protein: CASRGTRQGEDYGYTF. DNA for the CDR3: TGTGCCAGCAGGGGTACCCGACAGGGAGAAGACTATGGCTACACCTTC.

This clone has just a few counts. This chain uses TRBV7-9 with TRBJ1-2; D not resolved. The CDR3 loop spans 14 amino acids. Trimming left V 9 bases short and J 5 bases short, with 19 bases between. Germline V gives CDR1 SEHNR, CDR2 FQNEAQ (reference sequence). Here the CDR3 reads CARGSQEEGYGYTF. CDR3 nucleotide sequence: TGTGCCAGAGGCTCCCAGGAAGAGGGATATGGCTACACCTTC.

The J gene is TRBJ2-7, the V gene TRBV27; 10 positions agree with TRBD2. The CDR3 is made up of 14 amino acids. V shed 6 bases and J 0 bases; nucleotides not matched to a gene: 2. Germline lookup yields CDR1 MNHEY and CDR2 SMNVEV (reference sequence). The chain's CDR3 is CASRRLAGSYEQYF. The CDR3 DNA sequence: TGTGCCAGCAGACGACTAGCGGGCTCCTACGAGCAGTACTTC.

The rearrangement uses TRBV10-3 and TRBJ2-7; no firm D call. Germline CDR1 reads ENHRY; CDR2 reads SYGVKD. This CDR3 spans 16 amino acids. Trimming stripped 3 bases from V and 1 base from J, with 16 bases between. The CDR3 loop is CAISDHWAEPSYEQYF. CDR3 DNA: TGTGCCATCAGTGATCATTGGGCAGAGCCTTCCTACGAGCAGTACTTC.